These T cell receptor beta chains were read from a single sample in a study of post-analysis software for immune sequencing data. TCRdb re-analysed the PCR reads in MiXCR, keeping a single row per CDR3 protein. The sample carries roughly 800,000 distinct CDR3 sequences, around 45% recorded once. The sequencing input was blood. Source of these receptors: a girl between 5 and 17 years old with multiple sclerosis. Both conserved end residues are part of each CDR3. The order of the fields is clone size, D gene, V gene, J gene, CDR3 protein, CDR3 DNA. The D gene is left open where the match is weak. Some rows mark clone size as missing; the rest say once, few, many or name a class of expanded clone.

abundance: once; d_gene: TRBD2; v_gene: TRBV20-1; j_gene: TRBJ2-1; CDR3aa: CSAPGLAGVGNEQFF; CDR3nt: TGCAGTGCTCCTGGACTAGCGGGAGTGGGGAATGAGCAGTTCTTC
abundance: NA; d_gene: NA; v_gene: TRBV20-1; j_gene: TRBJ2-6; CDR3aa: CSAPENSGANVLTF; CDR3nt: TGCAGTGCTCCGGAAAACTCTGGGGCCAACGTCCTGACTTTC
abundance: NA; d_gene: NA; v_gene: TRBV4-3; j_gene: TRBJ2-1; CDR3aa: CASSQEPGNSHNEQFF; CDR3nt: TGCGCCAGCAGCCAAGAGCCAGGGAACTCCCACAATGAGCAGTTCTTC
abundance: NA; d_gene: TRBD2; v_gene: TRBV29-1; j_gene: TRBJ2-5; CDR3aa: CSVDLAGVKETQYF; CDR3nt: TGCAGCGTTGACCTAGCGGGGGTTAAAGAGACCCAGTACTTC
abundance: NA; d_gene: TRBD1; v_gene: TRBV6-1; j_gene: TRBJ2-3; CDR3aa: CASSEVFSLGTGSHTQYF; CDR3nt: TGTGCCAGCAGCGAAGTTTTTTCACTGGGGACAGGATCACATACGCAGTATTTT
abundance: NA; d_gene: NA; v_gene: TRBV29-1; j_gene: TRBJ1-2; CDR3aa: CSVEQIESYGYTF; CDR3nt: TGCAGCGTTGAACAGATTGAAAGCTATGGCTACACCTTC
abundance: few; d_gene: TRBD1; v_gene: TRBV20-1; j_gene: TRBJ1-2; CDR3aa: CSADGRGQGGYGYTF; CDR3nt: TGCAGTGCCGATGGCCGGGGACAGGGAGGATATGGCTACACCTTC
abundance: NA; d_gene: NA; v_gene: TRBV18; j_gene: TRBJ2-7; CDR3aa: CASSPSSAGDYEQYF; CDR3nt: TGTGCCAGCTCACCAAGTTCGGCAGGGGACTACGAGCAGTACTTC
abundance: few; d_gene: NA; v_gene: TRBV7-9; j_gene: TRBJ2-4; CDR3aa: CASSLMGQGKTKNIQYF; CDR3nt: TGTGCCAGCAGCTTAATGGGCCAGGGCAAGACCAAAAACATTCAGTACTTC
abundance: few; d_gene: TRBD1; v_gene: TRBV27; j_gene: TRBJ1-5; CDR3aa: CASSTHRGKNQPQHF; CDR3nt: TGTGCCAGCAGTACACACAGGGGGAAGAATCAGCCCCAGCATTTT
abundance: few; d_gene: TRBD1; v_gene: TRBV20-1; j_gene: TRBJ2-7; CDR3aa: CSASFRGKNEQYF; CDR3nt: TGCAGTGCTAGTTTCAGGGGGAAGAACGAGCAGTACTTC
abundance: few; d_gene: TRBD2; v_gene: TRBV7-2; j_gene: TRBJ2-7; CDR3aa: CASSMTSGRSHEQYF; CDR3nt: TGTGCCAGCAGCATGACTAGCGGGAGATCCCACGAGCAGTACTTC
abundance: NA; d_gene: NA; v_gene: TRBV5-6; j_gene: TRBJ1-2; CDR3aa: CASRSPGSGKDGYTF; CDR3nt: TGTGCCAGCAGGTCCCCGGGGTCGGGGAAAGATGGCTACACCTTC
abundance: NA; d_gene: NA; v_gene: TRBV6-2/TRBV6-3; j_gene: TRBJ2-7; CDR3aa: CASRRGGISDEQYF; CDR3nt: TGTGCCAGCAGACGGGGCGGGATTAGCGACGAGCAGTACTTC
abundance: few; d_gene: NA; v_gene: TRBV29-1; j_gene: TRBJ2-1; CDR3aa: CSGSTDHEQFF; CDR3nt: TGCAGCGGTTCTACGGACCATGAGCAGTTCTTC
abundance: few; d_gene: TRBD2; v_gene: TRBV2; j_gene: TRBJ2-5; CDR3aa: CASSEALLGGEQETQYF; CDR3nt: TGTGCCAGCAGTGAAGCGCTTCTGGGGGGGGAACAAGAGACCCAGTACTTC
abundance: NA; d_gene: NA; v_gene: TRBV5-5; j_gene: TRBJ2-1; CDR3aa: CASSLYGYEQFF; CDR3nt: TGTGCCAGCAGCTTGTATGGATATGAGCAGTTCTTC
abundance: few; d_gene: TRBD2; v_gene: TRBV10-3; j_gene: TRBJ2-4; CDR3aa: CAVSESTSGEQYF; CDR3nt: TGTGCCGTCAGTGAGTCGACTAGCGGTGAGCAGTACTTC
abundance: few; d_gene: NA; v_gene: TRBV29-1; j_gene: TRBJ2-2; CDR3aa: CSVEDWGSNTGELFF; CDR3nt: TGCAGCGTTGAAGATTGGGGCAGTAACACCGGGGAGCTGTTTTTT
abundance: NA; d_gene: NA; v_gene: TRBV10-3; j_gene: TRBJ2-7; CDR3aa: CAISGSQRQRYF; CDR3nt: TGTGCCATCAGTGGGAGTCAAAGACAGAGGTACTTC
abundance: NA; d_gene: TRBD2; v_gene: TRBV7-9; j_gene: TRBJ2-1; CDR3aa: CASSSAGGPFGEQFF; CDR3nt: TGTGCCAGCAGCTCGGCGGGAGGCCCCTTCGGTGAGCAGTTCTTC
abundance: NA; d_gene: TRBD1; v_gene: TRBV27; j_gene: TRBJ2-4; CDR3aa: CASSPGTGASEYF; CDR3nt: TGTGCCAGCAGTCCCGGGACAGGGGCTTCAGAGTACTTC
abundance: NA; d_gene: NA; v_gene: TRBV29-1; j_gene: TRBJ2-5; CDR3aa: CSDQQGPLETQYF; CDR3nt: TGCAGCGATCAACAGGGTCCTCTCGAGACCCAGTACTTC
abundance: NA; d_gene: TRBD2; v_gene: TRBV29-1; j_gene: TRBJ2-3; CDR3aa: CSVGGTSGTDTQYF; CDR3nt: TGCAGCGTAGGCGGGACTAGCGGCACAGATACGCAGTATTTT
abundance: NA; d_gene: NA; v_gene: TRBV2; j_gene: TRBJ2-1; CDR3aa: CASSEAVEIYNEQFF; CDR3nt: TGTGCCAGCAGTGAAGCCGTGGAGATCTACAATGAGCAGTTCTTC
abundance: NA; d_gene: NA; v_gene: TRBV28; j_gene: TRBJ2-7; CDR3aa: CASSFPRGQSSYEQYF; CDR3nt: TGTGCCAGCAGTTTCCCGCGGGGACAGAGCTCCTACGAGCAGTACTTC
abundance: NA; d_gene: NA; v_gene: TRBV24-1; j_gene: TRBJ2-7; CDR3aa: CATSAGARYEQYF; CDR3nt: TGTGCCACCAGTGCGGGGGCGCGGTACGAGCAGTACTTC
abundance: NA; d_gene: NA; v_gene: TRBV28; j_gene: TRBJ2-3; CDR3aa: CASSRLAIGTQYF; CDR3nt: TGTGCCAGCTCCCGGTTGGCTATTGGTACGCAGTATTTT
abundance: NA; d_gene: NA; v_gene: TRBV6-5; j_gene: TRBJ2-1; CDR3aa: CASSGTLPHEQFF; CDR3nt: TGTGCCAGCTCTGGGACTCTTCCCCATGAGCAGTTCTTC
abundance: NA; d_gene: NA; v_gene: TRBV7-2; j_gene: TRBJ2-1; CDR3aa: CASSPFLGGTYNEQFF; CDR3nt: TGTGCCAGCAGCCCTTTTTTGGGCGGGACATACAATGAGCAGTTCTTC
abundance: few; d_gene: NA; v_gene: TRBV20-1; j_gene: TRBJ2-1; CDR3aa: CSAGLINEQFF; CDR3nt: TGCAGTGCGGGACTTATTAATGAGCAGTTCTTC
abundance: NA; d_gene: TRBD1; v_gene: TRBV6-1; j_gene: TRBJ1-2; CDR3aa: CASSDGDSWGYGYTF; CDR3nt: TGTGCCAGCAGTGATGGGGACAGTTGGGGCTATGGCTACACCTTC
abundance: few; d_gene: NA; v_gene: TRBV5-1; j_gene: TRBJ2-5; CDR3aa: CASSRNGGETQYF; CDR3nt: TGCGCCAGCAGTCGGAACGGGGGAGAGACCCAGTACTTC
abundance: NA; d_gene: NA; v_gene: TRBV28; j_gene: TRBJ2-2; CDR3aa: CASSPKHTGTVITGELFF; CDR3nt: TGTGCCAGCAGTCCAAAACATACCGGGACGGTGATCACCGGGGAGCTGTTTTTT
abundance: NA; d_gene: NA; v_gene: TRBV6-5; j_gene: TRBJ1-1; CDR3aa: CASRVRGGNTEAFF; CDR3nt: TGTGCCAGCAGGGTCAGGGGTGGGAACACTGAAGCTTTCTTT
abundance: few; d_gene: NA; v_gene: TRBV12-3/TRBV12-4; j_gene: TRBJ2-6; CDR3aa: CASRRPPLSSGANVLTF; CDR3nt: TGTGCCAGCAGACGTCCCCCCCTGAGCTCTGGGGCCAACGTCCTGACTTTC
abundance: NA; d_gene: NA; v_gene: TRBV25-1; j_gene: TRBJ2-7; CDR3aa: CASSDEGLSDEQYF; CDR3nt: TGTGCCAGCAGTGACGAAGGACTTAGTGACGAGCAGTACTTC
abundance: once; d_gene: NA; v_gene: TRBV7-2; j_gene: TRBJ2-1; CDR3aa: CVSSFWGEQFF; CDR3nt: TGTGTCAGCAGCTTCTGGGGTGAGCAGTTCTTC
abundance: NA; d_gene: NA; v_gene: TRBV12-3/TRBV12-4; j_gene: TRBJ2-5; CDR3aa: CASSDQQETRYF; CDR3nt: TGTGCCAGCAGTGACCAACAAGAGACCCGGTACTTC
abundance: NA; d_gene: NA; v_gene: TRBV20-1; j_gene: TRBJ1-1; CDR3aa: CSANPTMNTEAFF; CDR3nt: TGCAGTGCTAACCCTACGATGAACACTGAAGCTTTCTTT
abundance: few; d_gene: NA; v_gene: TRBV2; j_gene: TRBJ2-1; CDR3aa: CATFRNEQFF; CDR3nt: TGTGCCACTTTCAGGAATGAGCAGTTCTTC
abundance: once; d_gene: NA; v_gene: TRBV7-9; j_gene: TRBJ2-1; CDR3aa: CASNEGGAGRNEQFF; CDR3nt: TGTGCCAGCAACGAGGGGGGGGCAGGGCGGAATGAGCAGTTCTTC
abundance: NA; d_gene: TRBD1; v_gene: TRBV12-3/TRBV12-4; j_gene: TRBJ1-1; CDR3aa: CASRDRGNTEAFF; CDR3nt: TGTGCCAGCAGGGACAGGGGGAACACTGAAGCTTTCTTT
abundance: once; d_gene: TRBD2; v_gene: TRBV28; j_gene: TRBJ2-7; CDR3aa: CASRNSGSDGEQYF; CDR3nt: TGTGCCAGCAGGAACAGCGGGAGTGATGGTGAGCAGTACTTC
abundance: once; d_gene: NA; v_gene: TRBV7-2; j_gene: TRBJ2-1; CDR3aa: CASSSRTLPPYNEQFF; CDR3nt: TGTGCCAGCAGCTCCCGGACCCTTCCTCCCTACAATGAGCAGTTCTTC
abundance: NA; d_gene: NA; v_gene: TRBV12-3/TRBV12-4; j_gene: TRBJ2-6; CDR3aa: CASSSTGIGANVLTF; CDR3nt: TGTGCCAGCAGTTCAACAGGGATCGGGGCCAACGTCCTGACTTTC
abundance: NA; d_gene: NA; v_gene: TRBV2; j_gene: TRBJ2-3; CDR3aa: CASMAATRTDTQYF; CDR3nt: TGTGCCAGCATGGCAGCGACCCGCACAGATACGCAGTATTTT